This section outlines one T cell receptor (beta chain) sequence together with its context. These data are taken from a study of blood T cell repertoires in COVID-19. The assay was immunoSEQ multiplex PCR, and TCRdb's table has in-frame clones only and misses some. Here the sample spans some 200,000 clones, about 79% being singletons. This sequence was found in a woman in her 70s with acute or convalescent COVID-19. Material: peripheral blood.

DNA for the CDR3: TGCGCCAGCAGCTTGAGGGGGCCTAATGGCTACACCTTC. The encoded protein is CASSLRGPNGYTF. V and J are TRBV5-1 and TRBJ1-2; TRBD1 aligns across 7 bases. V dropped 1 base and J dropped 6; count of bases not matched to a gene: 3. CDR3 length: 13 amino acids. CDR1 and CDR2 (germline): SGHRS, YFSETQ.